The 7 T cell receptor beta chains below come from one sample, sequenced in a study of T cells expressing NK-cell markers. TCRdb re-called the 5' RACE reads and gives one entry per CDR3 protein, without DNA. The sample data list 120,000 to 150,000 distinct CDR3 sequences. Sequencing was done on a sample of blood T cells: a sorted CD56 or NKG2C T cell subset, CD4+ or CD8+ T cells, or bulk PBMC T cells (not recorded which). The origin of the receptors is a man between 18 and 29 years old in good health.

CDR3 sequence: CASSQGGEGNTEAFF. The chain couples TRBV4-3 to TRBJ1-1. CDR1 and CDR2 (germline): LGHNA, YSLEER. The CDR3 contains 15 residues.

The V call is TRBV12-3 or TRBV12-4, the J call TRBJ1-6; TCRdb's D call, TRBD1, is unchecked because there is no DNA. The CDR3 covers 15 residues. The CDR3 region is CASSLERGRNSPLHF.

The chain joins TRBV9 to TRBJ2-7; TCRdb designates TRBD1, a call that cannot be tested without DNA. Germline CDR1 and CDR2: SGDLS and YYNGEE. CDR3 length: 13 residues. The CDR3 is CASSVDSPYEQYF.

This chain links TRBV11-2 with TRBJ2-5. This CDR3 has 14 amino acids. Germline V gene data show CDR1 as SGHAT and CDR2 as FQNNGV. The CDR3 loop is CASSLDGNQETQYF.

The chain recombines TRBV5-4 with TRBJ2-5; the D call from TCRdb, TRBD1, cannot be confirmed without DNA. The CDR3 has 14 residues. Germline CDR1 SGHNT, CDR2 YYREEE (reference sequence). This chain's CDR3 is CASSSTGLGGTQYF. Variable domain in full (rest from reference TRBV5-4 and TRBJ2-5): ETGVTQSPTHLIKTRGQQVTLRCSSQSGHNTVSWYQQALGQGPQFIFQYYREEENGRGNFPPRFSGLQFPNYSSELNVNALELDDSALYLCASSSTGLGGTQYFGPGTRLLVL.

The chain has TRBV9 and TRBJ2-1; lacking DNA, the TRBD2 call made by TCRdb goes unchecked. The CDR3 runs 15 residues. Germline-derived CDR1 and CDR2 are SGDLS and YYNGEE. The CDR3 sequence is CASSANPGGINEQFF.

The rearrangement links TRBV30 to TRBJ2-7; the TRBD2 assignment by TCRdb is unverifiable without DNA. This CDR3 comprises 13 residues. The V gene's germline CDR1 is GTSNPN and CDR2 SVGIG (reference sequence). CDR3 amino acids: CAWGGVASYEQYF.